The 29 T cell receptor beta chains presented below share a single source sample, sequenced in a study of radiation and T cells in renal cell carcinoma. The sample's time point: blood 4 weeks post-SBRT, at nephrectomy. Treatment defined: 15 Gy SBRT to primary tumor, nephrectomy 4 weeks later. Profiling relied on immunoSEQ multiplex PCR, and the TCRdb table lists in-frame clones only, not all of them. Here the sample spans under 100,000 clones, 84% being singletons. This sample comprised blood, obtained from a patient whose treatment included radiotherapy and nephrectomy. The source is a man aged 55 to 69 with renal cell carcinoma.

The chain joins TRBV6-1 to TRBJ2-2; D is unresolved. The CDR3 totals 13 residues. Germline V gene sequence: CDR1 MNHNS, CDR2 SASEGT. Trimming removed 7 bases from V and 0 bases from J, with 6 bases in between. CDR3 region: CASKLTNTGELFF. For the CDR3, the DNA is TGTGCCAGCAAACTAACGAACACCGGGGAGCTGTTTTTT.

This sequence joins TRBV7-2 and TRBJ2-2, with no clear D. The CDR3 is 14 amino acids. Germline CDR1 reads SGHTA; CDR2 reads FQGNSA. V shed 2 bases and J shed 1 base, with 5 bases lying between them. The CDR3 here is CASSLWLNTGELFF. The DNA of the CDR3 is TGTGCCAGCAGCTTATGGCTGAACACCGGGGAGCTGTTTTTT.

This clone was observed a few times. The rearrangement uses TRBV19 and TRBJ1-3; possibly TRBD1 for D (6 bases). Trimming stripped 7 bases from V and 3 bases from J, with 10 bases between. The CDR3 sequence is 13 residues long. CDR1 is LNHDA, CDR2 SQIVND, per germline (reference sequence). In nucleotides, the CDR3 is TGTGCCAGTAAGGGACAAAGTGGAAACACCATATATTTT. Protein: CASKGQSGNTIYF.

The rearrangement joins TRBV5-1 to TRBJ2-7; the match to TRBD1 covers 7 bases. In germline, CDR1 is SGHRS, CDR2 YFSETQ. There are 16 residues in the CDR3. The ends lost 4 bases at V and 1 base at J; junction bases unmatched: 11. In nucleotides, the CDR3 is TGCGCCAGCAGCCCCTCGGACAGGCGACCTTCCTACGAGCAGTACTTC. It codes for CASSPSDRRPSYEQYF.

V and J are TRBV11-2 and TRBJ1-2, with TRBD1 as a possible D gene (5 bases). CDR1 SGHAT and CDR2 FQNNGV come from the germline V gene. CDR3 length: 16 residues. The germline V and J ends were trimmed by 4 bases and 6 bases, with 21 bases remaining between them. CDR3 in amino acids: CASSYFGRAGRDGYTF. CDR3 coding DNA: TGTGCCAGCAGCTATTTCGGAAGAGCAGGGAGGGATGGCTACACCTTC.

The V gene is TRBV7-2, the J gene TRBJ2-5; D perhaps matches TRBD2 (6 bases). CDR1 and CDR2 from the germline V gene are SGHTA and FQGNSA. This CDR3 has 15 residues. V gave up 2 bases and J gave up 1 base, with 11 bases separating them. The DNA of the CDR3 is TGTGCCAGCAGCTTACTCGGGGGAGGCCAAGAGACCCAGTACTTC. As protein: CASSLLGGGQETQYF.

The chain carries TRBV28 and TRBJ2-1; possible D gene TRBD2, 7 bases. With 5 bases removed from V and 4 bases from J, the gap between germline ends came to 18 bases. This CDR3 has 16 amino acids. The germline gives CDR1 MDHEN, CDR2 SYDVKM. The CDR3 bases are TGTGCCAGCAGTCCCCTTTTGGGGAGGGGGTACAATGAGCAGTTCTTC. Protein: CASSPLLGRGYNEQFF.

The chain employs TRBV4-1 and TRBJ2-7, with TRBD1 matching over 7 bases. Trimming at V came to 3 bases and at J to 3 bases, leaving 8 bases not matched to a gene. CDR1 MGHRA and CDR2 YSYEKL come from the germline V gene. The CDR3 is made up of 15 amino acids. CDR3 nucleotide sequence: TGCGCCAGCAGCCACCAGGGGGAGCCCTTCTACGAGCAGTACTTC. This translates into CASSHQGEPFYEQYF.

The chain combines TRBV4-1 with TRBJ1-5; the D is unclear. Germline V gives CDR1 MGHRA, CDR2 YSYEKL. V lost 4 bases to trimming and J lost 2 bases, with 9 bases between them. There are 14 residues in the CDR3. CDR3 amino acids: CASSLDWGNQPQHF. In DNA form, the CDR3 reads TGCGCCAGCAGCCTAGACTGGGGCAATCAGCCCCAGCATTTT.

In DNA, the CDR3 is TGTGCCACCAGCAGAGGCAGCGGGAGGGCCTTCGAGCAGTACTTC. It encodes CATSRGSGRAFEQYF. V and J are TRBV15 and TRBJ2-7; 10 bases match TRBD2. Losses at the gene ends were 1 base for V and 6 bases for J; bases not matched to a gene: 6. The germline gives CDR1 LNHNV, CDR2 YYDKDF (reference sequence). The CDR3 is 15 amino acids.

This clone was seen once. This CDR3 is CASTLDGDGTTDTQYF. In DNA form, the CDR3 reads TGTGCCAGCACCCTAGATGGGGACGGAACTACAGATACGCAGTATTTT. The J gene is TRBJ2-3, the V gene TRBV28, with D tentatively TRBD1 or TRBD2 (5 bases each). In germline, CDR1 is MDHEN, CDR2 SYDVKM. The V end was cut by 7 bases, the J end by 3 bases, with 20 bases between. CDR3 length equals 16 residues.

The chain is built from TRBV7-9 and TRBJ1-5; 7 nucleotides align to TRBD1. V shed 1 base, J shed 3 bases, and the junction held 15 bases outside the gene matches. This CDR3 is built from 19 residues. Germline V gene lookup returns CDR1 SEHNR and CDR2 FQNEAQ (reference sequence). The CDR3 spells CASSLEPRTGRDLNQPQHF. As DNA, the CDR3 is TGTGCCAGCAGCTTAGAACCGAGGACAGGCCGCGATCTCAATCAGCCCCAGCATTTT.

In DNA, the CDR3 is TGCGCCAGCAGCTTGGCCCAAGAGACCCAGTACTTC. It yields the protein CASSLAQETQYF. The chain carries TRBV5-1 and TRBJ2-5; D call uncertain. The CDR3 contains 12 residues. CDR1 is SGHRS and CDR2 is YFSETQ in the germline V gene. The V end was cut by 0 bases, the J end by 1 base, with 1 base between. Full variable domain (outside the CDR3, taken from reference TRBV5-1 and TRBJ2-5): KAGVTQTPRYLIKTRGQQVTLSCSPISGHRSVSWYQQTPGQGLQFLFEYFSETQRNKGNFPGRFSGRQFSNSRSEMNVSTLELGDSALYLCASSLAQETQYFGPGTRLLVL.

V and J are TRBV15 and TRBJ2-5, with a tentative D call TRBD2 (6 bases). From germline, CDR1 is LNHNV and CDR2 YYDKDF (reference sequence). This CDR3 region has 16 residues. With 0 bases removed from V and 4 bases from J, the gap between germline ends came to 15 bases. As DNA, the CDR3 is TGTGCCACCAGCAGAGATGGCGGGGCAGGTTCAGAGACCCAGTACTTC. It encodes CATSRDGGAGSETQYF.

This clone was seen only once. The chain has TRBV14 and TRBJ2-5; 11 nucleotides align to TRBD2. The trim removed 3 bases at V and 4 bases at J, leaving 7 bases unmatched. CDR1 and CDR2 from the germline V gene are SGHDN and FVKESK. This CDR3 region has 16 residues. As DNA, the CDR3 is TGTGCCAGCAGCCACAGGGCACTAGCGGGAGTAGAGACCCAGTACTTC. It yields the protein CASSHRALAGVETQYF. Drawing the rest from reference TRBV14 and TRBJ2-5, the complete variable domain is EAGVTQFPSHSVIEKGQTVTLRCDPISGHDNLYWYRRVMGKEIKFLLHFVKESKQDESGMPNNRFLAERTGGTYSTLKVQPAELEDSGVYFCASSHRALAGVETQYFGPGTRLLVL.

The chain carries TRBV11-2 and TRBJ1-3, with unresolved D. The CDR3 loop spans 16 amino acids. Germline V gene sequence: CDR1 SGHAT, CDR2 FQNNGV. The V and J ends lost 1 base and 0 bases respectively, with 10 bases between them. This CDR3 is CASSLGPGSSGNTIYF. In DNA, the CDR3 is TGTGCCAGCAGCTTAGGCCCCGGAAGCTCTGGAAACACCATATATTTT.

The chain recombines TRBV27 with TRBJ2-5, with D possibly TRBD2 on 6 matching bases. Germline V gene lookup returns CDR1 MNHEY and CDR2 SMNVEV (reference sequence). The CDR3 has 15 amino acids. V shed 5 bases and J shed 5 bases, with 18 bases lying between them. DNA of the CDR3: TGTGCCAGCAGTCCCCGGGAGTCCCTTAGGGAGACCCAGTACTTC. This codes for CASSPRESLRETQYF.

CDR3 amino acids: CASRATGIPEAFF. The CDR3 region has the DNA TGTGCCAGTAGGGCTACAGGGATCCCTGAAGCTTTCTTT. The V and J genes are TRBV19 and TRBJ1-1; D perhaps matches TRBD1 (6 bases). The germline CDR1 and CDR2 sequences are LNHDA and SQIVND (reference sequence). Trimming removed 6 bases from V and 6 bases from J, with 14 bases in between. The CDR3 length is 13 residues.

The gene calls are TRBV28 and TRBJ2-7, with 7 bases lining up with TRBD2. Germline V gene lookup returns CDR1 MDHEN and CDR2 SYDVKM. V shed 4 bases, J shed 6 bases, and the junction held 6 bases outside the gene matches. The CDR3 has 13 amino acids. In DNA form, the CDR3 reads TGTGCCAGCAGTTCACCAGCGGGGCGCGAGCAGTACTTC. It encodes CASSSPAGREQYF.

As regards this clone: Other nucleotide sequences from this sample produce the same CDR3. The CDR3, as DNA: TGTGCCAGCAGTCCCGGGACTAGCGGGAGCTACGAGCAGTACTTC. Translated: CASSPGTSGSYEQYF. The chain uses TRBV6-5 and TRBJ2-7, with 14 bases fitting TRBD2. The CDR3 covers 15 residues. J was trimmed by 3 bases and V by 5 bases; bases with no gene match: 3. Germline loops: CDR1 MNHEY, CDR2 SVGAGI.

The chain carries TRBV19 and TRBJ2-2; D could derive from TRBD1 or TRBD2 (5 bases each). This CDR3 is 17 amino acids long. The V and J ends lost 5 bases and 4 bases respectively, with 20 bases between them. Per the germline V gene, CDR1 is LNHDA and CDR2 is SQIVND (reference sequence). For the CDR3, the DNA is TGTGCCAGTAGTCTCGGGACCCCCACACAAAGCACCGGGGAGCTGTTTTTT. It specifies CASSLGTPTQSTGELFF.

The genes are TRBV14 and TRBJ2-1, with 9 bases that match TRBD2. Germline V lookup: CDR1 SGHDN, CDR2 FVKESK. This CDR3 is 19 amino acids long. The junction had 25 bases not matched to a gene; V was cut back by 10 bases and J by 6 bases. The CDR3 DNA reads TGTGCCACCGGGGACACCCCGTGGAGAGTAGCGGGAGTCGTCAATGAGCAGTTCTTC. Its translation is CATGDTPWRVAGVVNEQFF.

J is TRBJ2-7 and V is TRBV5-1, with TRBD2 matching over 9 bases. Germline V lookup: CDR1 SGHRS, CDR2 YFSETQ. The V and J ends lost 7 bases and 2 bases, in that order; junction bases with no gene match: 10. This CDR3 comprises 15 residues. The DNA for the CDR3 is TGCGCCAGCCGAAATACAGGGACTAGCCCCTACGAGCAGTACTTC. Its translation is CASRNTGTSPYEQYF.

J is TRBJ2-7 and V is TRBV27; a possible D gene is TRBD1 (6 bases). Trimming took off 3 bases at V and 5 bases at J, with 17 bases between the two ends. The CDR3 loop spans 15 amino acids. Germline assignment: CDR1 MNHEY and CDR2 SMNVEV (reference sequence). The CDR3 DNA sequence: TGTGCCAGCAGTTTCCCCTCTCCAGGGGCCCACGAGCAGTACTTC. It translates to CASSFPSPGAHEQYF.

The CDR3 DNA is TGTGCCAGCAGCCAAGATCGGGACAGGGTTTTCTATGGCTACACCTTC. This codes for CASSQDRDRVFYGYTF. The chain carries TRBV4-2 and TRBJ1-2, with TRBD1 matching over 9 bases. The CDR3 has 16 residues. Germline CDR1 LGHNA, CDR2 YNFKEQ. With 0 bases clipped from V and 4 bases from J, the junction kept 6 bases outside the gene matches.

V and J are TRBV29-1 and TRBJ1-3; D is unclear. There are 13 residues in the CDR3. CDR1 is SQVTM, CDR2 ANQGSEA, per germline. The V gene lost 4 bases and the J gene lost 0 bases, with 7 bases spanning the gap. As DNA, the CDR3 is TGCAGCGTTGGAGGGCCCTCTGGAAACACCATATATTTT. It codes for CSVGGPSGNTIYF.

The chain joins TRBV28 to TRBJ2-1; D not certain. The V end lost 2 bases, the J end lost 0 bases, and 5 bases lay between the germline ends. In germline, CDR1 is MDHEN, CDR2 SYDVKM. The CDR3 has 14 residues. The CDR3 here is CASSLTGSYNEQFF. The CDR3 nucleotides are TGTGCCAGCAGTTTAACGGGCTCCTACAATGAGCAGTTCTTC.

The J gene is TRBJ2-2, the V gene TRBV10-1, with D perhaps TRBD2 (6 bases). V dropped 8 bases and J dropped 0 bases, with 7 bases sitting between them. Germline loops: CDR1 WNHNN, CDR2 SYGVQD (reference sequence). CDR3 length: 13 residues. CDR3 sequence: CASGDSNTGELFF. The CDR3 DNA follows: TGCGCCAGCGGGGACTCGAACACCGGGGAGCTGTTTTTT.

The gene calls are TRBV5-7 and TRBJ2-1; TRBD2 matches at 9 bases. TRBV5-7 carries the ORF label, with uncertain function. The CDR3 is 15 amino acids. V dropped 1 base and J dropped 7; count of bases not matched to a gene: 6. CDR3 sequence (DNA): TGTGCCAGCAGCTTGCTGCTAGCGGGACCTAATGAGCAGTTCTTC. Protein: CASSLLLAGPNEQFF.